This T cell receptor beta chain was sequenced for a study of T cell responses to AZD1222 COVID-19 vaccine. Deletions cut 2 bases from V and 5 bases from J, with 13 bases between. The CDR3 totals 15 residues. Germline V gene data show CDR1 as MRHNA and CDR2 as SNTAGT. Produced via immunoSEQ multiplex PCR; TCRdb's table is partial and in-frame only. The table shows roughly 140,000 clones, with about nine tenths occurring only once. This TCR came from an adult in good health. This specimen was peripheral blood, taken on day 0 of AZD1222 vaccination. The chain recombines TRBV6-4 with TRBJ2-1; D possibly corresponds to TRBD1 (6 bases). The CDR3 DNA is TGTGCCAGCAGTGACGAGGGGGACGGCCACAATGAGCAGTTCTTC. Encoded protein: CASSDEGDGHNEQFF.